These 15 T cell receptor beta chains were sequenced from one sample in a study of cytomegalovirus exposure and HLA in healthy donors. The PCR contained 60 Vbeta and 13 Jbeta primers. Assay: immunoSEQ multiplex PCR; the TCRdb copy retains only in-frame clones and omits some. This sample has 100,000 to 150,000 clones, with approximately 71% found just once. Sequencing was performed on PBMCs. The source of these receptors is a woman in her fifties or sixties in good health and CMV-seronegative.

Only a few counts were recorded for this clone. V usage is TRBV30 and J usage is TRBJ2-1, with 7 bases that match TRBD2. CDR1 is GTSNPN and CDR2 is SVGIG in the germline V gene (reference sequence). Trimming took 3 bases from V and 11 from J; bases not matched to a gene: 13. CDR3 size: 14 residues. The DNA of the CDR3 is TGTGCCTGGAGCCCAACCGCTGGGCGGGGGAAGCAGTTCTTC. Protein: CAWSPTAGRGKQFF.

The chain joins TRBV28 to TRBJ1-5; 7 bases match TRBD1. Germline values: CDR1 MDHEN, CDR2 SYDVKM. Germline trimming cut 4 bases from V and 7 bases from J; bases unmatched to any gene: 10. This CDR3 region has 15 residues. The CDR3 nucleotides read TGTGCCAGCAGTTCCACGGGACAGTCCCGGCAGCCCCAGCATTTT. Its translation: CASSSTGQSRQPQHF.

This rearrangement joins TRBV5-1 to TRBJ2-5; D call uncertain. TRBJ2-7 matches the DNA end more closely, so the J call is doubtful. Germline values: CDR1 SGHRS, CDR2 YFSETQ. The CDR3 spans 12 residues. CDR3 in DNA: TGCGCCAGCAGGGAGTCCACCTACGAGCAGTACTTC. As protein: CASRESTYEQYF.

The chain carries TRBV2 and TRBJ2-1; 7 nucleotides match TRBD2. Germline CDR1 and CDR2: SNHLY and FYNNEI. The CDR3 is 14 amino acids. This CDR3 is CVTALAGENNEQFF. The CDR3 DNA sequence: TGTGTTACCGCCCTCGCGGGAGAGAACAATGAGCAGTTCTTC.

CDR3 DNA sequence: TGTGCCAGCATGAGGTGGCGGAACGCGTATGGCTACACCTTC. This gives the protein CASMRWRNAYGYTF. V is TRBV2 and J is TRBJ1-2; D call uncertain. In germline, CDR1 is SNHLY, CDR2 FYNNEI. The CDR3 is made up of 14 amino acids. V was shortened by 7 bases and J by 5 bases, with 17 bases between the two germline ends.

CDR3 loop: CASRQREGQTGELFF. As DNA, the CDR3 is TGCGCCAGCAGGCAGCGGGAGGGCCAGACCGGGGAGCTGTTTTTT. This chain links TRBV5-1 with TRBJ2-2, with 10 bases aligning to TRBD2. J was trimmed by 5 bases and V by 5 bases; bases with no gene match: 6. The CDR3 runs 15 residues. Germline-derived CDR1 and CDR2 are SGHRS and YFSETQ.

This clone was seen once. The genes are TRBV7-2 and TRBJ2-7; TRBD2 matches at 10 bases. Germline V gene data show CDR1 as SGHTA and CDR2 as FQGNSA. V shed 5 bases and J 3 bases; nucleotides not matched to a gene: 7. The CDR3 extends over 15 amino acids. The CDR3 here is CASSTQAGGVYEQYF. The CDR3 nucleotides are TGTGCCAGCAGCACTCAAGCGGGAGGGGTCTACGAGCAGTACTTC.

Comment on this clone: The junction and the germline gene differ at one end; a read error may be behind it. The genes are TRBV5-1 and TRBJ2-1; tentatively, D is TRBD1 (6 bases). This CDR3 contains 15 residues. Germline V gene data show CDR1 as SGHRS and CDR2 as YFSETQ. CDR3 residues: CASSTDSPDYDEQFF. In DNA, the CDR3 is TGCGCCAGCAGCACGGACAGTCCTGACTACGATGAGCAGTTCTTC.

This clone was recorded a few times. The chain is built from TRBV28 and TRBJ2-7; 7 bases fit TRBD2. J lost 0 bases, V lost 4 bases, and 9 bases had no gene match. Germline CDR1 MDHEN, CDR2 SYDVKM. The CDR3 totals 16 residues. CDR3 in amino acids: CASSSSGGGSSYEQYF. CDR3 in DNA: TGTGCCAGCAGTTCCTCGGGAGGCGGGAGCTCCTACGAGCAGTACTTC.

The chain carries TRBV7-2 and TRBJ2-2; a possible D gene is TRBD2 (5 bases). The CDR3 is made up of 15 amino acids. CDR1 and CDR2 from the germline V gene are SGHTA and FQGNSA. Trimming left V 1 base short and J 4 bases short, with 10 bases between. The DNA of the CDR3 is TGTGCCAGCAGCTTAGGGGGAGCGGTCACCGGGGAGCTGTTTTTT. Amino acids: CASSLGGAVTGELFF.

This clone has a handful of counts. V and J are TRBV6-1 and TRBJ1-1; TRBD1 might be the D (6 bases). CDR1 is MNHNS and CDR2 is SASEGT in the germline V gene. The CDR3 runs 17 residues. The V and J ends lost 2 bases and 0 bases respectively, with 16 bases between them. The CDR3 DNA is TGTGCCAGCAGTGAATATAGGACAGCCACTGTGAACACTGAAGCTTTCTTT. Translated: CASSEYRTATVNTEAFF.

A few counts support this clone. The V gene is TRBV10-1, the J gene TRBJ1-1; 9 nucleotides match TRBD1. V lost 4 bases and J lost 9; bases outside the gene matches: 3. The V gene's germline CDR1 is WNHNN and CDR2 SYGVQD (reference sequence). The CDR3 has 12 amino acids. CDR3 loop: CASSGGQGKAFF. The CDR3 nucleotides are TGCGCCAGCAGTGGGGGACAGGGTAAAGCTTTCTTT.

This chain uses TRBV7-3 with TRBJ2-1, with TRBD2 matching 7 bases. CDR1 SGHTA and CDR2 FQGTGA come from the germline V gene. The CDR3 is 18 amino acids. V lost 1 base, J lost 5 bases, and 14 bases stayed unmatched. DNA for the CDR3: TGTGCCAGCAGCTTAAGGCTAAATTCTAGCGGATTGAACAATGAGCAGTTCTTC. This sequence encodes CASSLRLNSSGLNNEQFF. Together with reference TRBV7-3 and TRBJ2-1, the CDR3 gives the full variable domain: GAGVSQTPSNKVTEKGKYVELRCDPISGHTALYWYRQSLGQGPEFLIYFQGTGAADDSGLPNDRFFAVRPEGSVSTLKIQRTERGDSAVYLCASSLRLNSSGLNNEQFFGPGTRLTVL.

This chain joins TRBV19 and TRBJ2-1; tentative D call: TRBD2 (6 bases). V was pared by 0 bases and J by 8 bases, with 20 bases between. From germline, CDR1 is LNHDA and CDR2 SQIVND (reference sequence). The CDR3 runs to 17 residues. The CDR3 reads CASSIDPTSLRTYEQFF. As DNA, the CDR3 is TGTGCCAGTAGTATAGACCCTACTAGCTTGCGTACCTATGAGCAGTTCTTC.

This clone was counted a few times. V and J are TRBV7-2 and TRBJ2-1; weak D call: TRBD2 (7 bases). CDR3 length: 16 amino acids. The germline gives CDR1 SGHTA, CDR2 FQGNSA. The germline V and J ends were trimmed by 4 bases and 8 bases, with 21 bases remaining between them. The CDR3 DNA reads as TGTGCCAGCAGCTCCCTTGGGGGCGGGAGTAGTGATGAGCAGTTCTTC. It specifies CASSSLGGGSSDEQFF.